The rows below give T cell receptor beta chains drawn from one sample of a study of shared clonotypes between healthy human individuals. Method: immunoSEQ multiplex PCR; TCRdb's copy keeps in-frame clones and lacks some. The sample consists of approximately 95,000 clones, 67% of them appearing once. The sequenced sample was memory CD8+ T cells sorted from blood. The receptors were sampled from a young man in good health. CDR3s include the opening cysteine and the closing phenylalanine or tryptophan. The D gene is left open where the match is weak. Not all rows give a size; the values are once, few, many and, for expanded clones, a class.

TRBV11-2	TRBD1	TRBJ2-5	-	CASSLSRTGGKETQYF	TGTGCCAGCAGCTTATCCCGGACAGGGGGAAAAGAGACCCAGTACTTC
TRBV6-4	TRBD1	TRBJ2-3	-	CASSARDRATDTQYF	TGTGCCAGCAGTGCCCGGGACAGGGCAACAGATACGCAGTATTTT
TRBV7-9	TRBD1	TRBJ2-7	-	CASSHRDRQAYEQYF	TGTGCCAGCAGCCACCGGGACAGGCAAGCCTACGAGCAGTACTTC
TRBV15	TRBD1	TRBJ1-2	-	CATSRDHRGYGYTF	TGTGCCACCAGCAGAGATCACAGGGGGTATGGCTACACCTTC
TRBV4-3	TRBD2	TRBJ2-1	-	CASSQDPSGRVQFF	TGCGCCAGCAGCCAAGATCCTAGCGGGAGGGTTCAGTTCTTC
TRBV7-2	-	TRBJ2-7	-	CASSPFQGPKAYEQYF	TGTGCCAGCAGCCCCTTTCAAGGCCCCAAGGCCTACGAGCAGTACTTC
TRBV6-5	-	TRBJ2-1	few	CASSYDRHNEQFF	TGTGCCAGCAGTTACGACAGGCACAATGAGCAGTTCTTC
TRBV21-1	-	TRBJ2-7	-	CASSPRPDSRSSYEQYF	TGTGCCAGCAGCCCGAGGCCGGACAGCCGGAGCTCCTACGAGCAGTACTTC
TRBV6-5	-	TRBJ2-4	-	CASRPSGTFKNIQYF	TGTGCCAGCAGACCCTCGGGGACGTTCAAAAACATTCAGTACTTC
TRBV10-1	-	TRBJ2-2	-	CASGRLTGELFF	TGCGCCAGCGGGAGGTTAACCGGGGAGCTGTTTTTT
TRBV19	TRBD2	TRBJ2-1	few	CASNGRLAGSDEQFF	TGTGCCAGTAATGGTCGACTAGCGGGTTCCGATGAGCAGTTCTTC
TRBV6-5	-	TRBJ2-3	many	CASSTWDTQYF	TGTGCCAGCAGCACGTGGGATACGCAGTATTTT
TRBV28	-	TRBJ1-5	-	CASSGAKGYNQPQHF	TGTGCCAGCAGTGGGGCTAAGGGGTACAATCAGCCCCAGCATTTT
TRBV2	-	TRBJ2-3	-	CASISLVPSTDTQYF	TGTGCCAGCATCTCACTAGTCCCTAGCACAGATACGCAGTATTTT
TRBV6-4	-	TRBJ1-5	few	CASSDRGGNQPQHF	TGTGCCAGCAGTGACCGCGGAGGCAATCAGCCCCAGCATTTT
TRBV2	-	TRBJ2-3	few	CASSVGGTDTQYF	TGTGCCAGCAGTGTAGGGGGCACAGATACGCAGTATTTT
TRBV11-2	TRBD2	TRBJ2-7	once	CASRSGAGGLGTYEQYF	TGTGCCAGCAGGTCAGGGGCGGGAGGACTGGGGACCTACGAGCAGTACTTC
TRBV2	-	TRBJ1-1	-	CASRPPRSENTEAFF	TGTGCCAGCAGACCGCCGAGGTCAGAGAACACTGAAGCTTTCTTT
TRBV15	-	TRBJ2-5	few	CATSSSDSRGETQYF	TGTGCCACCAGCAGTTCGGATAGCCGGGGGGAGACCCAGTACTTC
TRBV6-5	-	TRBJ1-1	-	CASSPTQTEAFF	TGTGCCAGCAGCCCCACACAGACTGAAGCTTTCTTT
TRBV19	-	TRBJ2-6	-	CASSIGPSSGANVLTF	TGTGCCAGTAGTATAGGACCAAGCTCTGGGGCCAACGTCCTGACTTTC
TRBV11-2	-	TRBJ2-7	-	CASSLAGLNEQYF	TGTGCCAGCAGCTTAGCAGGGTTGAACGAGCAGTACTTC
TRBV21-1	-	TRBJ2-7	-	CASSKWGDYSYEQYF	TGTGCCAGCAGCAAATGGGGGGACTATTCCTACGAGCAGTACTTC
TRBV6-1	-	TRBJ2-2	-	CASSSDGNTGELFF	TGTGCCAGCAGCTCGGACGGGAACACCGGGGAGCTGTTTTTT
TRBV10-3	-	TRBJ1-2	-	CAITGTGGYTF	TGTGCCATCACCGGGACTGGTGGCTACACCTTC
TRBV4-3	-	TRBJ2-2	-	CASSQDLSDTGELFF	TGCGCCAGCAGCCAAGATTTAAGCGACACCGGGGAGCTGTTTTTT
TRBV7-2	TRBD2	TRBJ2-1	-	CASSLVAGINEQFF	TGTGCCAGCAGCTTAGTAGCGGGGATCAATGAGCAGTTCTTC
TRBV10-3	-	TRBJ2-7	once	CAISATQELEQYF	TGTGCCATCAGTGCGACGCAGGAGTTAGAGCAGTACTTC
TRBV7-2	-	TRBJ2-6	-	CASSLVGPHGSGANVLTF	TGTGCCAGCAGCTTAGTGGGACCCCATGGGTCTGGGGCCAACGTCCTGACTTTC
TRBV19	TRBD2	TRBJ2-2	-	CASSFGLAGVGGELFF	TGTGCCAGTAGTTTCGGACTAGCGGGAGTCGGCGGGGAGCTGTTTTTT
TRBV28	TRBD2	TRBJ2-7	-	CASSPEGLAGGYEQYF	TGTGCCAGCAGTCCCGAGGGACTAGCGGGGGGATACGAGCAGTACTTC
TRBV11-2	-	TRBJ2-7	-	CASSSLRGIYEQYF	TGTGCCAGCAGCTCATTACGCGGGATTTACGAGCAGTACTTC
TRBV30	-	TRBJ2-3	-	CAWSAPPVGGTDTQYF	TGTGCCTGGAGTGCCCCCCCGGTGGGCGGCACAGATACGCAGTATTTT
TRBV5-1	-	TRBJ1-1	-	CASLLRGNTEAFF	TGCGCCAGCCTTCTCAGAGGGAACACTGAAGCTTTCTTT
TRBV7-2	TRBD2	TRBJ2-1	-	CASSNFPNSGRALNDEQFF	TGTGCCAGCAGCAATTTCCCCAATAGCGGGAGGGCCCTCAACGATGAGCAGTTCTTC
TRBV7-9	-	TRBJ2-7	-	CASSPLIHEQYF	TGTGCCAGCAGCCCCTTGATTCACGAGCAGTACTTC
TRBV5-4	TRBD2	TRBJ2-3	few	CASSLGGLAGAYTDTQYF	TGTGCCAGCAGCTTAGGGGGACTAGCGGGGGCCTACACAGATACGCAGTATTTT
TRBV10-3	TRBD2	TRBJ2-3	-	CATLTSGSSDTQYF	TGTGCCACGTTAACTAGCGGGAGCTCAGATACGCAGTATTTT
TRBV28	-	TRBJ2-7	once	CASSRAGGVKTYEQYF	TGTGCCAGCAGTCGGGCCGGCGGGGTTAAAACCTACGAGCAGTACTTC
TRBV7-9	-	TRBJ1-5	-	CASSSGYQPQHF	TGTGCCAGCAGCTCGGGTTATCAGCCCCAGCATTTT
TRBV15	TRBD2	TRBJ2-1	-	CATSRGTSGTYNEQFF	TGTGCCACCAGCAGAGGGACTAGCGGGACCTACAATGAGCAGTTCTTC
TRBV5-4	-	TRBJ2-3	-	CASSLFLGGTDTQYF	TGTGCCAGCAGCTTGTTTCTAGGGGGCACAGATACGCAGTATTTT
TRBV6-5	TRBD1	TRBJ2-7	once	CASSPGGYEQYF	TGTGCCAGCAGTCCAGGGGGCTACGAGCAGTACTTC
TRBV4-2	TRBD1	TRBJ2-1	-	CASSQEGQGGYNEQFF	TGTGCCAGCAGCCAGGAGGGACAGGGAGGATACAATGAGCAGTTCTTC
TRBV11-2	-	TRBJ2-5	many	CASSLDRQGHLGETQYF	TGTGCCAGCAGCTTAGATAGGCAGGGCCATCTTGGGGAGACCCAGTACTTC
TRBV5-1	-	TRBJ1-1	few	CASSLEGNTEAFF	TGCGCCAGCAGCTTGGAGGGGAACACTGAAGCTTTCTTT
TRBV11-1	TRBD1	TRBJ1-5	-	CASSAGGFGQPQHF	TGTGCCAGCAGCGCAGGGGGGTTTGGTCAGCCCCAGCATTTT
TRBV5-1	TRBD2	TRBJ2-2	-	CASSSPRSSGRTHRGAVF	TGCGCCAGCAGCTCCCCTAGGTCTAGCGGGAGGACGCACCGGGGAGCTGTTTTT